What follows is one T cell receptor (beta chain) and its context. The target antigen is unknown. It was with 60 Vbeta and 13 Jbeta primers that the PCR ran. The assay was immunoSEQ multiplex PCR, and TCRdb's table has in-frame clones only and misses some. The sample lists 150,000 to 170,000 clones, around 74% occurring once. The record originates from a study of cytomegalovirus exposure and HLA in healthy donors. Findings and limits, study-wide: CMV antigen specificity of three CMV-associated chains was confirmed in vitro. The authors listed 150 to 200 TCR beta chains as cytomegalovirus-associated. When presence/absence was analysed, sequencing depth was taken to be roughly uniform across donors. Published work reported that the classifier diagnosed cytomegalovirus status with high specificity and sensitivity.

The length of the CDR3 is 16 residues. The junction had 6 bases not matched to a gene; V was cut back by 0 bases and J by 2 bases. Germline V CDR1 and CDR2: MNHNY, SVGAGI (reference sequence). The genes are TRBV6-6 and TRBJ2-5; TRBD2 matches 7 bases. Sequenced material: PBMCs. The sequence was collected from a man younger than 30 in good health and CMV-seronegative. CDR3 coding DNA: TGTGCCAGCAGTTACTCTCGCGGCGGGGGACAAGAGACCCAGTACTTC. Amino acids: CASSYSRGGGQETQYF.